This T cell receptor (beta chain) appears in the sequencing data of a study of chemoradiotherapy in HPV16-positive cancers. Regarding this clone: Its matching antigen is unknown.

General observations from the study: During treatment, candidate HPV-specific clones and E7-related motifs expanded in tumor. HPV-specific T cells were functionally defined from only a couple of HPV16-positive patients.

TCRdb's table, derived via immunoSEQ multiplex PCR, lists solely in-frame clones and lacks some. The sample includes some 4,900 clones, around 74% of them seen just once. Sequencing was performed on tumor tissue, taken from a patient who underwent chemoradiotherapy. The clonotype comes from a human donor with HPV-associated anogenital cancer.

The CDR3, as DNA: TGTGCCAGCAGTGGGCCGGGATATAGCAATCAGCCCCAGCATTTT. Translation gives CASSGPGYSNQPQHF. V gene TRBV2 combines with J gene TRBJ1-5, with D uncertain. The V end lost 4 bases, the J end lost 0 bases, and 10 bases lay between the germline ends. The CDR3 length is 15 residues. Germline lookup yields CDR1 SNHLY and CDR2 FYNNEI.